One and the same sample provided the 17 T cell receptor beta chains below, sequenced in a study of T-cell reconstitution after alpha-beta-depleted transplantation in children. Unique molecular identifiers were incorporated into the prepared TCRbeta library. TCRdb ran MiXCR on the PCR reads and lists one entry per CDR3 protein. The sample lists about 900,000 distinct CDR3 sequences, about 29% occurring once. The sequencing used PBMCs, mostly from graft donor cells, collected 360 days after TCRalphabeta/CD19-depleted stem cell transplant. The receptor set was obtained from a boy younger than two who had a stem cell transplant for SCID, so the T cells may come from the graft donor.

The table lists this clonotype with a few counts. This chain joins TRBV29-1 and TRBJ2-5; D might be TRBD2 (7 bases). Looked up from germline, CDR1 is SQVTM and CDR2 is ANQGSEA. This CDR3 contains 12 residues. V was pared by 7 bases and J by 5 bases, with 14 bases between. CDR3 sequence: CSAPWGGETQYF. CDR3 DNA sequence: TGCAGCGCCCCTTGGGGGGGCGAGACCCAGTACTTC.

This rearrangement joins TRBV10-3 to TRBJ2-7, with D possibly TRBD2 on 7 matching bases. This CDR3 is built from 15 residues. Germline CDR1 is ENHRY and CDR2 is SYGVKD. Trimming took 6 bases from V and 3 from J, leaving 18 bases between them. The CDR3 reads CAIRRAGDNSYEQYF. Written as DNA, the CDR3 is TGTGCCATCAGGAGGGCGGGGGACAATAGCTACGAGCAGTACTTC.

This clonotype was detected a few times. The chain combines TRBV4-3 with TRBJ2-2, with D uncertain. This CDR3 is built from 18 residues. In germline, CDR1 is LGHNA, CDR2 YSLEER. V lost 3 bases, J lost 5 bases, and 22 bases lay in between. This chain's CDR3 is CASSQRSIVGRPTGELFF. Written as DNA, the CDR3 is TGCGCCAGCAGCCAGCGCTCTATTGTGGGCCGACCAACCGGGGAGCTGTTTTTT.

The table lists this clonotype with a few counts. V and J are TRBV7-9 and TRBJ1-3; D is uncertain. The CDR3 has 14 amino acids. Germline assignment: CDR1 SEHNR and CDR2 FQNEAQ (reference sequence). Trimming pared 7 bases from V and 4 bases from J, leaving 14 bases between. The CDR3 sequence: CASTLQRTGNTIYF. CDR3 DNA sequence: TGTGCCAGCACCCTCCAGAGGACGGGAAACACCATATATTTT.

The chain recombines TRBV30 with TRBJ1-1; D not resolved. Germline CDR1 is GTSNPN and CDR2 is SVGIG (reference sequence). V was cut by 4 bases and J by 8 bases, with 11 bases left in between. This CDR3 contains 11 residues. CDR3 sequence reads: CAWKVKVEAFF. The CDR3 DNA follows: TGTGCCTGGAAGGTTAAGGTCGAAGCTTTCTTT.

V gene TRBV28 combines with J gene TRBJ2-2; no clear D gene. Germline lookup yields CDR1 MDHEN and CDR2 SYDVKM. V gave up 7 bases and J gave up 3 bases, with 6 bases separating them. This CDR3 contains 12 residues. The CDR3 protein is CASTGHTGELFF. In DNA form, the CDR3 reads TGTGCCAGCACTGGGCACACCGGGGAGCTGTTTTTT.

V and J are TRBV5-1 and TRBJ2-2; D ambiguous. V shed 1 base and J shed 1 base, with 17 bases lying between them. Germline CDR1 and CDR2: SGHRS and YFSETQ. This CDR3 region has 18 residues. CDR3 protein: CASSLYPIGSGNTGELFF. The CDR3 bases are TGCGCCAGCAGCTTGTACCCCATCGGGTCGGGGAACACCGGGGAGCTGTTTTTT. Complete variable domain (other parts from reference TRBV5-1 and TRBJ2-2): KAGVTQTPRYLIKTRGQQVTLSCSPISGHRSVSWYQQTPGQGLQFLFEYFSETQRNKGNFPGRFSGRQFSNSRSEMNVSTLELGDSALYLCASSLYPIGSGNTGELFFGEGSRLTVL.

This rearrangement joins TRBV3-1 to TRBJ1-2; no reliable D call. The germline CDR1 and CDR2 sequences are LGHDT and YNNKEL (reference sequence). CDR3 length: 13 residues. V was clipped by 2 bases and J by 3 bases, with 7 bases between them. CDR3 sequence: CASSQQADYGYTF. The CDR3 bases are TGTGCCAGCAGCCAACAGGCTGACTATGGCTACACCTTC.

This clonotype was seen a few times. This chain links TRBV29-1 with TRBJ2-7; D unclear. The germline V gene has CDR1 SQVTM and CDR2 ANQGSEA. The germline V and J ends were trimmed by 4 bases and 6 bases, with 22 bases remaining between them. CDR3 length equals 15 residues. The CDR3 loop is CSVATRLRERREQYF. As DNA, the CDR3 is TGCAGCGTTGCCACTCGGCTCAGAGAACGGCGCGAGCAGTACTTC.

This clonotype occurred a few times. CDR3 protein: CASSLFSSDTQYF. CDR3 DNA sequence: TGTGCCAGCAGTCTGTTTTCTTCAGATACGCAGTATTTT. V usage is TRBV27 and J usage is TRBJ2-3, with D hard to call. Trimming removed 5 bases from V and 4 bases from J, with 10 bases in between. CDR1 MNHEY and CDR2 SMNVEV come from the germline V gene (reference sequence). The CDR3 sequence is 13 residues long.

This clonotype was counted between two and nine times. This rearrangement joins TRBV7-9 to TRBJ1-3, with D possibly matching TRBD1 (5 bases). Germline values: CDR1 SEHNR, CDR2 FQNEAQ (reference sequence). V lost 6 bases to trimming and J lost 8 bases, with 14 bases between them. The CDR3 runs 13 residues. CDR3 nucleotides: TGTGCCAGCAGACAGGCCCCCGAGGACACCATATATTTT. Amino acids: CASRQAPEDTIYF. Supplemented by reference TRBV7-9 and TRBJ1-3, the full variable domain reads DTGVSQNPRHKITKRGQNVTFRCDPISEHNRLYWYRQTLGQGPEFLTYFQNEAQLEKSRLLSDRFSAERPKGSFSTLEIQRTEQGDSAMYLCASRQAPEDTIYFGEGSWLTVV.

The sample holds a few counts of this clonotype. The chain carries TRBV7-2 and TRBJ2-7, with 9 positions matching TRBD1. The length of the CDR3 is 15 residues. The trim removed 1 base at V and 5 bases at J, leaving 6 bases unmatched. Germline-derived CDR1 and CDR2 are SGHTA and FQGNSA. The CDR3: CASSLVETGGDEQYF. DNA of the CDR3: TGTGCCAGCAGCTTAGTGGAGACAGGGGGGGACGAGCAGTACTTC.

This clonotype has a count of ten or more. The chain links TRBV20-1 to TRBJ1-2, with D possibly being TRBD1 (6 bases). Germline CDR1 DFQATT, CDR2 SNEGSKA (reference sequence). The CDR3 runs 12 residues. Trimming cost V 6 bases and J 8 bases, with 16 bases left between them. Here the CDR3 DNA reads TGCAGTGCAAAACAGGGAAGGGGAGGCTACACCTTC. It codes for CSAKQGRGGYTF.

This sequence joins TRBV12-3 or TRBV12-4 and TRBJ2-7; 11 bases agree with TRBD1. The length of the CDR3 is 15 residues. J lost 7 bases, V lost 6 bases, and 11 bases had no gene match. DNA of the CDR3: TGTGCCAGCAGCCCGACCGGGACAGGGGGTCGGGAGCAGTACTTC. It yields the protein CASSPTGTGGREQYF.

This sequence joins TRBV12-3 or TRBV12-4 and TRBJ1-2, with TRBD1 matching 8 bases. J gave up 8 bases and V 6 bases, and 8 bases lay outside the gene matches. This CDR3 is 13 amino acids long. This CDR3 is CASRSSGGWGYTF. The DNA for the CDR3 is TGTGCCAGCAGATCCTCAGGGGGCTGGGGCTACACCTTC.

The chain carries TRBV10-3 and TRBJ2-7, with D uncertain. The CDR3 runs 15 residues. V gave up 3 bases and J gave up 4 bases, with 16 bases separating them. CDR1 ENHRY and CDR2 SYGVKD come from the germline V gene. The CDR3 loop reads CAISDLPMGVYEQYF. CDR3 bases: TGTGCCATCAGTGACTTACCGATGGGTGTTTACGAGCAGTACTTC.

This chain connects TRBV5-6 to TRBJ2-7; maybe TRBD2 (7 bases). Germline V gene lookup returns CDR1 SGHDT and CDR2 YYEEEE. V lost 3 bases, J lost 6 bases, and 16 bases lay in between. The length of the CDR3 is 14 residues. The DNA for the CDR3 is TGTGCCAGCAGCTGGGGGAGGGGGTCCCTCGAGCAGTACTTC. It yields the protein CASSWGRGSLEQYF.